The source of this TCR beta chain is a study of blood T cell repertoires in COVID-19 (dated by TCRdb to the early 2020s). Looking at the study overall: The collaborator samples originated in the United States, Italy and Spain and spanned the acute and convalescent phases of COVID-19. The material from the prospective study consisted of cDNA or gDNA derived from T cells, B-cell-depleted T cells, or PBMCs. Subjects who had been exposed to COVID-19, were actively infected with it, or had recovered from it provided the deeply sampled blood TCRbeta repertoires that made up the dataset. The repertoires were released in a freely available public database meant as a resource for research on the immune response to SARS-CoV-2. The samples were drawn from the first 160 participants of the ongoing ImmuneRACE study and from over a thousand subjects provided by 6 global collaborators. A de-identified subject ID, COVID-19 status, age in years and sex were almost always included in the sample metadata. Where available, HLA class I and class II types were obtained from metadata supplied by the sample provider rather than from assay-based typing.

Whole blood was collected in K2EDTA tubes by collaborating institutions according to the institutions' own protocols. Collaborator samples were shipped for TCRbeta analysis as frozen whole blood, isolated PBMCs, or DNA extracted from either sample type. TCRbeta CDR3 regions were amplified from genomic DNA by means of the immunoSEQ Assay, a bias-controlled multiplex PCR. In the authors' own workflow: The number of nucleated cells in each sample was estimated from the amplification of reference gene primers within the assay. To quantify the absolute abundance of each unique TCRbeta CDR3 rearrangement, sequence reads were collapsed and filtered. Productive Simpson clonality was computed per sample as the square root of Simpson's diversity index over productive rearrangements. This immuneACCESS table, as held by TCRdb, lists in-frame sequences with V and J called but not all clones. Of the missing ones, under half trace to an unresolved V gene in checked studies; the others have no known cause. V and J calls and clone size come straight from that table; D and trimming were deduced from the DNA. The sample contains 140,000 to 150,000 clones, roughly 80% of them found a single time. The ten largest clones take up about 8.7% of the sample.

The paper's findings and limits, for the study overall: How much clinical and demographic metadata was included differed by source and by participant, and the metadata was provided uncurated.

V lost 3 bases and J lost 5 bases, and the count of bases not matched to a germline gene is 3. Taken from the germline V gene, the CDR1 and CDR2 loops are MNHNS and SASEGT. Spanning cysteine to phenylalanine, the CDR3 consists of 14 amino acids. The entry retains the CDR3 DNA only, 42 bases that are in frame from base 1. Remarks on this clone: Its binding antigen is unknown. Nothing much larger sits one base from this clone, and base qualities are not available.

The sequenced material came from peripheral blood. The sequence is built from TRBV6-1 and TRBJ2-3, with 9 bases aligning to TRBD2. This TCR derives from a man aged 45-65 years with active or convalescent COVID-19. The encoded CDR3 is CASSDLSGRDTQYF. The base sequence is TGTGCCAGCAGTGATCTTAGCGGGAGAGATACGCAGTATTTT.